The 26 T cell receptor beta chains in this list originate from one sample, sequenced in a study of cytomegalovirus exposure and HLA in healthy donors. Amplification used 60 Vbeta primers and 13 Jbeta primers. Profiling relied on immunoSEQ multiplex PCR, and the TCRdb table lists in-frame clones only, not all of them. The sample table sets out some 120,000 clones. Sequences were obtained from PBMCs. The receptors here all came from a woman aged 55-75 years in good health and CMV-seronegative.

The chain employs TRBV5-6 and TRBJ1-6, with D maybe TRBD1 (5 bases). Germline V gives CDR1 SGHDT, CDR2 YYEEEE. V gave up 1 base and J gave up 14 bases, with 16 bases separating them. There are 14 residues in the CDR3. The CDR3 DNA is TGTGCCAGCAGCTTGTCGGGAGGGACCGCCACCCTCCACTTT. Encoded protein: CASSLSGGTATLHF.

The chain couples TRBV5-1 to TRBJ2-1, with 8 bases fitting TRBD1. This CDR3 region has 15 residues. J lost 7 bases, V lost 0 bases, and 6 bases had no gene match. CDR1 and CDR2 from the germline V gene are SGHRS and YFSETQ. CDR3 nucleotides: TGCGCCAGCAGCTTGGGTACAGGGGGTAGGAATGAGCAGTTCTTC. It encodes CASSLGTGGRNEQFF.

The chain uses TRBV2 and TRBJ1-4, with D tentatively TRBD1 (6 bases). Deletions cut 2 bases from V and 2 bases from J, with 15 bases between. CDR1 SNHLY and CDR2 FYNNEI come from the germline V gene. The CDR3 runs 17 residues. The CDR3 spells CASSETLQGPTNEKLFF. The CDR3 coding sequence is TGTGCCAGCAGTGAAACGCTTCAGGGGCCCACTAATGAAAAACTGTTTTTT.

The chain uses TRBV9 and TRBJ2-2; D gene uncertain. This CDR3 comprises 15 residues. In germline, CDR1 is SGDLS, CDR2 YYNGEE. The ends were cut back, 0 bases at V and 5 bases at J, with 11 bases in the middle. CDR3 DNA sequence: TGTGCCAGCAGCGTAGACTACTTATCAACCGGGGAGCTGTTTTTT. As protein: CASSVDYLSTGELFF.

The chain combines TRBV28 with TRBJ2-3; D call uncertain. The CDR3 is made up of 13 amino acids. Between the trimmed V and J ends, which lost 7 bases and 1 base, there was a span of 9 bases. The germline gives CDR1 MDHEN, CDR2 SYDVKM. The CDR3 spells CASNQEGTDTQYF. DNA of the CDR3: TGTGCCAGCAACCAAGAGGGCACAGATACGCAGTATTTT.

This sequence joins TRBV21-1 and TRBJ1-5. TRBV21-1 is a recognized pseudogene. The CDR3 length is 16 residues. The CDR3, as DNA: TGTGCCAGCAGCTCCCAAAAGGCGGCGAGCAATCAGCCCCAGCATTTT. It specifies CASSSQKAASNQPQHF.

The V call is TRBV18, the J call TRBJ1-2, with a weak D call TRBD1 (5 bases). Trimming shortened V by 8 bases and J by 1 base, and 11 bases separated the two germline ends. The CDR3 extends over 13 amino acids. Germline V lookup: CDR1 KGHSH, CDR2 LQKENI. The CDR3 nucleotides read TGTGCCAGCCAATTTGACAGTAACTATGGCTACACCTTC. It specifies CASQFDSNYGYTF.

The V gene is TRBV19, the J gene TRBJ1-2; a possible D gene is TRBD1 (5 bases). This CDR3 comprises 14 residues. CDR1 is LNHDA and CDR2 is SQIVND in the germline V gene (reference sequence). Trimming cost V 10 bases and J 4 bases, with 19 bases left between them. CDR3 DNA: TGTGCCACAAACCTCGGGGGGGAGCTCTATGGCTACACCTTC. As protein: CATNLGGELYGYTF.

The J gene is TRBJ1-1, the V gene TRBV9; 7 bases map to TRBD1. V was clipped by 4 bases and J by 5 bases; unmatched bases: 5. The CDR3 contains 13 residues. From germline, CDR1 is SGDLS and CDR2 YYNGEE. CDR3 sequence (DNA): TGTGCCAGCAGCACAGGGGTTGAAACTGAAGCTTTCTTT. The encoded protein is CASSTGVETEAFF.

The chain recombines TRBV19 with TRBJ1-6, with D unresolved. CDR3 length equals 14 residues. V dropped 9 bases and J dropped 6 bases, with 15 bases sitting between them. The germline CDR1 and CDR2 sequences are LNHDA and SQIVND (reference sequence). The CDR3 DNA is TGTGCCAGCAATACCGGGTTATTTAATTCACCCCTCCACTTT. Translated, it gives CASNTGLFNSPLHF.

The chain uses TRBV7-6 and TRBJ2-7, with 8 bases that match TRBD1. CDR3 size: 16 residues. The J segment lost 2 bases and the V segment lost 5 bases, leaving 11 bases of the junction unmatched. Germline loops: CDR1 SGHVS, CDR2 FNYEAQ. The CDR3 region has the DNA TGTGCCAGCAGCAAACAGGGGGAGCGGGTTACCTACGAGCAGTACTTC. This encodes CASSKQGERVTYEQYF.

The rearrangement joins TRBV27 to TRBJ1-1; D might be TRBD1 (5 bases). Per germline, CDR1 MNHEY and CDR2 SMNVEV (reference sequence). Between the trimmed V and J ends, which lost 0 bases and 3 bases, there was a span of 14 bases. The CDR3 sequence is 16 residues long. The CDR3 DNA follows: TGTGCCAGCAGTTTATCTCCCCTCAGGGAAGACACTGAAGCTTTCTTT. This sequence encodes CASSLSPLREDTEAFF.

The rearrangement joins TRBV5-4 to TRBJ1-1, with 7 bases aligning to TRBD1. Germline V gives CDR1 SGHNT, CDR2 YYREEE (reference sequence). The trim removed 6 bases at V and 0 bases at J, leaving 8 bases unmatched. The CDR3 has 15 amino acids. DNA of the CDR3: TGTGCCAGCAACTATCCGGGACAGCTGAACACTGAAGCTTTCTTT. Translation gives CASNYPGQLNTEAFF.

The genes are TRBV9 and TRBJ2-7; D is perhaps TRBD1 (6 bases). The CDR3 runs 14 residues. V shed 3 bases and J shed 5 bases, with 15 bases lying between them. Germline CDR1 and CDR2: SGDLS and YYNGEE. CDR3 region: CASSATPTGNEQYF. Written as DNA, the CDR3 is TGTGCCAGCAGCGCCACCCCCACAGGGAACGAGCAGTACTTC.

This rearrangement joins TRBV28 to TRBJ2-4; a possible D gene is TRBD1 (5 bases). Trimming shortened V by 6 bases and J by 6 bases, and 6 bases separated the two germline ends. The CDR3 totals 11 residues. The germline gives CDR1 MDHEN, CDR2 SYDVKM. This CDR3 is CASSDRNIQYF. CDR3 nucleotide sequence: TGTGCCAGCAGCGACAGAAACATTCAGTACTTC.

The V call is TRBV18, the J call TRBJ2-5, with 9 bases fitting TRBD2. Trimming removed 3 bases from V and 4 bases from J; junction bases left unmatched: 9. CDR1 is KGHSH and CDR2 is LQKENI in the germline V gene. This CDR3 comprises 16 residues. The CDR3 reads CASSPLPAGGRETQYF. The CDR3 coding sequence is TGTGCCAGCTCACCTCTACCAGCGGGGGGAAGAGAGACCCAGTACTTC.

The CDR3 loop reads CASSPGTSSAAEQFF. CDR3 sequence (DNA): TGTGCCAGCAGTCCAGGGACTAGTTCGGCGGCTGAGCAGTTCTTC. The V call is TRBV27, the J call TRBJ2-1, with 8 bases aligning to TRBD2. V lost 5 bases and J lost 9; bases outside the gene matches: 12. In germline, CDR1 is MNHEY, CDR2 SMNVEV (reference sequence). The CDR3 is made up of 15 amino acids.

The gene calls are TRBV5-4 and TRBJ1-2; D ambiguous. This CDR3 has 13 amino acids. Per the germline V gene, CDR1 is SGHNT and CDR2 is YYREEE (reference sequence). V was shortened by 1 base and J by 8 bases, with 12 bases between the two germline ends. This CDR3 reads CASSLSGEWGYTF. The CDR3 nucleotides are TGTGCCAGCAGCTTGTCGGGAGAGTGGGGCTACACCTTC.

J is TRBJ2-7 and V is TRBV5-1; D remains ambiguous. Deletions cut 4 bases from V and 0 bases from J, with 11 bases between. CDR1 and CDR2 (germline): SGHRS, YFSETQ. CDR3 length equals 14 residues. The CDR3 DNA reads TGCGCCAGCAGCCCCAGATCCACCTCCTACGAGCAGTACTTC. It translates to CASSPRSTSYEQYF.

Here the CDR3 DNA reads TGCGCCAGCAGCTTAGACCTGACAGGTGGTGGCTACACCTTC. Protein: CASSLDLTGGGYTF. The genes are TRBV5-1 and TRBJ1-2; possible D gene TRBD1, 6 bases. Germline CDR1 SGHRS, CDR2 YFSETQ. Trimming left V 2 bases short and J 7 bases short, with 15 bases between. The CDR3 totals 14 residues.

CDR3 in amino acids: CASSGGGQPQHF. The CDR3 DNA reads as TGTGCCAGCAGCGGCGGGGGTCAGCCCCAGCATTTT. The V gene is TRBV16, the J gene TRBJ1-5; TRBD1 is a possible D gene (5 bases). V dropped 5 bases and J dropped 6 bases, with 8 bases sitting between them. This CDR3 comprises 12 residues. Looked up from germline, CDR1 is KGHSY and CDR2 is FQNENV. Supplemented by reference TRBV16 and TRBJ1-5, the full variable domain reads GEEVAQTPKHLVRGEGQKAKLYCAPIKGHSYVFWYQQVLKNEFKFLISFQNENVFDETGMPKERFSAKCLPNSPCSLEIQATKLEDSAVYFCASSGGGQPQHFGDGTRLSIL.

The V gene is TRBV6-5, the J gene TRBJ2-6, with TRBD1 as a possible D gene (5 bases). Germline CDR1 is MNHEY and CDR2 is SVGAGI. Trimming stripped 6 bases from V and 0 bases from J, with 9 bases between. This CDR3 region has 15 residues. The CDR3 nucleotides read TGTGCCAGCAGCCCCAGGGACTCTGGGGCCAACGTCCTGACTTTC. Residues: CASSPRDSGANVLTF.

This sequence joins TRBV6-4 and TRBJ2-7, with 9 bases matching TRBD1. From germline, CDR1 is MRHNA and CDR2 SNTAGT. The V gene end was trimmed by 6 bases and the J gene end by 3 bases; junction bases not matched to a gene: 9. The CDR3 contains 15 residues. Here the CDR3 reads CASSPEQGAIYEQYF. The DNA of the CDR3 is TGTGCCAGCAGCCCCGAACAGGGGGCAATCTACGAGCAGTACTTC.

This chain joins TRBV2 and TRBJ1-5; 8 bases align to TRBD1. The CDR3 sequence is 13 residues long. The germline gives CDR1 SNHLY, CDR2 FYNNEI. V was clipped by 5 bases and J by 5 bases; unmatched bases: 2. This CDR3 is CASSPTGDQPQHF. The CDR3 region has the DNA TGTGCCAGCAGTCCGACAGGGGATCAGCCCCAGCATTTT. The full variable domain, its missing parts supplied by reference TRBV2 and TRBJ1-5, is EPEVTQTPSHQVTQMGQEVILRCVPISNHLYFYWYRQILGQKVEFLVSFYNNEISEKSEIFDDQFSVERPDGSNFTLKIRSTKLEDSAMYFCASSPTGDQPQHFGDGTRLSIL.

In nucleotides, the CDR3 is TGTGCCAGCACCCCCCCGGGACAGGGGACGACGAAGCCCCAGCATTTT. The encoded protein is CASTPPGQGTTKPQHF. J is TRBJ1-5 and V is TRBV7-6; TRBD1 matches at 10 bases. After removal of 7 bases from V and 8 bases from J, the junction contained 14 bases not matched to a gene. This CDR3 contains 16 residues. Germline loops: CDR1 SGHVS, CDR2 FNYEAQ.

The rearrangement joins TRBV19 to TRBJ1-3, with D perhaps TRBD1 (6 bases). V was shortened by 7 bases and J by 1 base, with 11 bases between the two germline ends. Per germline, CDR1 LNHDA and CDR2 SQIVND (reference sequence). There are 14 residues in the CDR3. CDR3 sequence reads: CASKQGLSGNTIYF. As DNA, the CDR3 is TGTGCCAGTAAGCAGGGGTTGTCTGGAAACACCATATATTTT.